These T cell receptor beta chains were read from a single sample in a study of shared clonotypes between healthy human individuals. Data came from immunoSEQ multiplex PCR; TCRdb stores just in-frame clones and leaves some out. Among 1.5 million to 2.5 million clones listed, just under 95% were seen once. Input material: naive CD8+ T cells sorted from blood. These receptors all come from a man aged 18 to 35 in good health. CDR3s include the opening cysteine and the closing phenylalanine or tryptophan. The order of the fields is V gene, D gene, J gene, clone size, CDR3 protein, CDR3 DNA. The D gene is left open where the match is weak. Rows may omit the clone size; those that give it use once, few, many or a size class.

V gene: TRBV2
D gene: .
J gene: TRBJ1-5
clone size: once
CDR3 protein: CASRPGFWDSNQPQHF
CDR3 DNA: TGTGCCAGCAGACCAGGTTTTTGGGATAGCAATCAGCCCCAGCATTTT

V gene: TRBV11-2
D gene: TRBD2
J gene: TRBJ2-1
clone size: .
CDR3 protein: CASSPAGLAGIGEQFF
CDR3 DNA: TGTGCCAGCAGCCCAGCGGGGCTAGCGGGGATCGGGGAGCAGTTCTTC

V gene: TRBV7-9
D gene: TRBD2
J gene: TRBJ2-1
clone size: .
CDR3 protein: CASSLTSGDNEQFF
CDR3 DNA: TGTGCCAGCAGTTTGACTAGCGGAGACAATGAGCAGTTCTTC

V gene: TRBV6-6
D gene: TRBD1
J gene: TRBJ2-7
clone size: .
CDR3 protein: CASSYSTGWNEQYF
CDR3 DNA: TGTGCCAGCAGTTACTCGACAGGGTGGAACGAGCAGTACTTC

V gene: TRBV6-8
D gene: .
J gene: TRBJ2-5
clone size: once
CDR3 protein: CASSNRGGKTQYF
CDR3 DNA: TGTGCCAGCAGTAACAGGGGAGGGAAGACCCAGTACTTC

V gene: TRBV19
D gene: .
J gene: TRBJ1-2
clone size: .
CDR3 protein: CASTGAVYGYTF
CDR3 DNA: TGTGCCAGTACTGGGGCAGTTTATGGCTACACCTTC

V gene: TRBV7-9
D gene: TRBD1
J gene: TRBJ2-7
clone size: .
CDR3 protein: CASSLVDRAYEQYF
CDR3 DNA: TGTGCCAGCAGCTTAGTAGACAGGGCCTACGAGCAGTACTTC

V gene: TRBV5-6
D gene: .
J gene: TRBJ2-2
clone size: .
CDR3 protein: CASSLWGLFTGELFF
CDR3 DNA: TGTGCCAGCAGCCTCTGGGGACTCTTCACCGGGGAGCTGTTTTTT

V gene: TRBV10-1
D gene: .
J gene: TRBJ2-7
clone size: .
CDR3 protein: CASSENIGGYEQYF
CDR3 DNA: TGCGCCAGCAGTGAGAACATCGGTGGTTACGAGCAGTACTTC

V gene: TRBV2
D gene: .
J gene: TRBJ1-2
clone size: .
CDR3 protein: CASSEKPATPYANYGYTF
CDR3 DNA: TGTGCCAGCAGTGAAAAGCCGGCTACCCCGTACGCTAACTATGGCTACACCTTC

V gene: TRBV6-5
D gene: TRBD1
J gene: TRBJ2-7
clone size: .
CDR3 protein: CASSPWTGVGEQYF
CDR3 DNA: TGTGCCAGCAGTCCCTGGACAGGGGTGGGCGAGCAGTACTTC

V gene: TRBV4-1
D gene: .
J gene: TRBJ2-3
clone size: .
CDR3 protein: CASSQGGGLATSTDTQYF
CDR3 DNA: TGCGCCAGCAGCCAAGGCGGTGGGCTAGCGACTAGCACAGATACGCAGTATTTT

V gene: TRBV11-2
D gene: TRBD2
J gene: TRBJ2-5
clone size: .
CDR3 protein: CASSLELAGLETQYF
CDR3 DNA: TGTGCCAGCAGCTTAGAGCTAGCGGGGTTAGAGACCCAGTACTTC

V gene: TRBV28
D gene: .
J gene: TRBJ1-6
clone size: .
CDR3 protein: CASSVGPNYNSPLHF
CDR3 DNA: TGTGCCAGCAGCGTAGGACCGAACTATAATTCACCCCTCCACTTT

V gene: TRBV28
D gene: .
J gene: TRBJ1-3
clone size: .
CDR3 protein: CASSPAGDYSGNTIYF
CDR3 DNA: TGTGCCAGCAGTCCAGCAGGGGATTACTCTGGAAACACCATATATTTT

V gene: TRBV30
D gene: TRBD2
J gene: TRBJ2-7
clone size: .
CDR3 protein: CAWSARGGVYEQYF
CDR3 DNA: TGTGCCTGGAGTGCCCGGGGGGGAGTTTACGAGCAGTACTTC

V gene: TRBV6-1
D gene: TRBD1
J gene: TRBJ1-1
clone size: .
CDR3 protein: CATHQAGGYTEAFF
CDR3 DNA: TGTGCCACCCACCAGGCAGGGGGGTACACTGAAGCTTTCTTT

V gene: TRBV4-1
D gene: .
J gene: TRBJ2-7
clone size: .
CDR3 protein: CASSQDRLVGEQYF
CDR3 DNA: TGCGCCAGCAGCCAAGATCGGCTAGTTGGCGAGCAGTACTTC

V gene: TRBV6-5
D gene: .
J gene: TRBJ2-7
clone size: .
CDR3 protein: CASRAKEQYF
CDR3 DNA: TGTGCCAGCAGGGCGAAAGAGCAGTACTTC

V gene: TRBV9
D gene: .
J gene: TRBJ1-1
clone size: .
CDR3 protein: CASSSSQTEAFF
CDR3 DNA: TGTGCCAGCAGCTCATCCCAGACTGAAGCTTTCTTT

V gene: TRBV11-2
D gene: .
J gene: TRBJ2-7
clone size: .
CDR3 protein: CASSLDPGGDNYEQYF
CDR3 DNA: TGTGCCAGCAGCTTAGACCCCGGAGGGGATAACTACGAGCAGTACTTC

V gene: TRBV5-6
D gene: TRBD1
J gene: TRBJ2-7
clone size: .
CDR3 protein: CASSLQGAGYEQYF
CDR3 DNA: TGTGCCAGCAGCTTGCAGGGGGCAGGTTACGAGCAGTACTTC

V gene: TRBV11-2
D gene: .
J gene: TRBJ2-2
clone size: .
CDR3 protein: CASSLDLGGELFF
CDR3 DNA: TGTGCCAGCAGCTTAGATCTCGGAGGGGAGCTGTTTTTT

V gene: TRBV6-5
D gene: .
J gene: TRBJ1-5
clone size: few
CDR3 protein: CASRPRGPPGPQHF
CDR3 DNA: TGTGCCAGCAGACCCAGGGGTCCCCCAGGGCCCCAGCATTTT

V gene: TRBV7-9
D gene: .
J gene: TRBJ2-5
clone size: .
CDR3 protein: CASSLSGLEETQYF
CDR3 DNA: TGTGCCAGCAGCTTAAGTGGGTTGGAAGAGACCCAGTACTTC

V gene: TRBV2
D gene: TRBD2
J gene: TRBJ2-1
clone size: .
CDR3 protein: CASSEDGGLAGSNEQFF
CDR3 DNA: TGTGCCAGCAGTGAAGATGGGGGGCTAGCGGGATCCAATGAGCAGTTCTTC

V gene: TRBV28
D gene: TRBD1
J gene: TRBJ1-3
clone size: .
CDR3 protein: CASSFGRGYGNTIYF
CDR3 DNA: TGTGCCAGCAGTTTTGGCAGGGGGTATGGAAACACCATATATTTT

V gene: TRBV11-2
D gene: .
J gene: TRBJ1-2
clone size: .
CDR3 protein: CASSLGPGLINYGYTF
CDR3 DNA: TGTGCCAGCAGCTTAGGCCCCGGACTTATTAACTATGGCTACACCTTC

V gene: TRBV30
D gene: .
J gene: TRBJ1-5
clone size: .
CDR3 protein: CAWDSSSNQPQHF
CDR3 DNA: TGTGCCTGGGACAGTTCGAGCAATCAGCCCCAGCATTTT

V gene: TRBV9
D gene: TRBD2
J gene: TRBJ2-2
clone size: .
CDR3 protein: CASSGGLAANTGELFF
CDR3 DNA: TGTGCCAGCAGCGGGGGACTAGCGGCGAACACCGGGGAGCTGTTTTTT

V gene: TRBV7-9
D gene: .
J gene: TRBJ2-2
clone size: .
CDR3 protein: CASSLSWSNGELFF
CDR3 DNA: TGTGCCAGCAGCTTATCCTGGAGTAACGGGGAGCTGTTTTTT

V gene: TRBV2
D gene: .
J gene: TRBJ2-2
clone size: .
CDR3 protein: CASGGAGTGELFF
CDR3 DNA: TGTGCCAGCGGGGGGGCCGGGACCGGGGAGCTGTTTTTT